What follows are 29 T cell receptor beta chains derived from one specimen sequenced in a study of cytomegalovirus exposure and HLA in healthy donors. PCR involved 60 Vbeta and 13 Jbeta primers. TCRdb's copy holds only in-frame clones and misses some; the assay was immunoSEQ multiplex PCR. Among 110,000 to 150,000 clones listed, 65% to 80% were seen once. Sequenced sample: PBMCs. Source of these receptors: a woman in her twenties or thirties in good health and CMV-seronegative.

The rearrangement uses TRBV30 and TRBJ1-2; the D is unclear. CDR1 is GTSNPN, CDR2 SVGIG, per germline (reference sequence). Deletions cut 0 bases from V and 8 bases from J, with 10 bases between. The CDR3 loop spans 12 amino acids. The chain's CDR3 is CAWSVPGIGYTF. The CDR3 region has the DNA TGTGCCTGGAGTGTCCCGGGAATAGGCTACACCTTC. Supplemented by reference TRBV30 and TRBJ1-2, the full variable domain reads SQTIHQWPATLVQPVGSPLSLECTVEGTSNPNLYWYRQAAGRGLQLLFYSVGIGQISSEVPQNLSASRPQDRQFILSSKKLLLSDSGFYLCAWSVPGIGYTFGSGTRLTVV.

CDR3 residues: CASSYGGGGQPQHF. CDR3 in DNA: TGTGCCAGCTCTTATGGCGGGGGCGGTCAGCCCCAGCATTTT. The chain employs TRBV18 and TRBJ1-5; a weak D match, TRBD1 (6 bases). Germline assignment: CDR1 KGHSH and CDR2 LQKENI. V lost 6 bases and J 6 bases, leaving 15 bases between the germline ends. This CDR3 has 14 residues.

CDR3 nucleotide sequence: TGTGCCAGTAGTACGGGACAGTTCACAGATACGCAGTATTTT. Its translation: CASSTGQFTDTQYF. V usage is TRBV19 and J usage is TRBJ2-3; TRBD1 matches 7 bases. Germline trimming cut 4 bases from V and 2 bases from J; bases unmatched to any gene: 3. The CDR3 sequence is 14 residues long. From germline, CDR1 is LNHDA and CDR2 SQIVND (reference sequence).

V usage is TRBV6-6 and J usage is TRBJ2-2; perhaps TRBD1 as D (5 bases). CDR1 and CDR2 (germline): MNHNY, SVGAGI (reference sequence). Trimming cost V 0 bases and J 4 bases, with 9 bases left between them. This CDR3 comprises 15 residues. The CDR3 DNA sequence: TGTGCCAGCAGTTACTCGACAGTTGGCACCGGGGAGCTGTTTTTT. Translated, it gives CASSYSTVGTGELFF.

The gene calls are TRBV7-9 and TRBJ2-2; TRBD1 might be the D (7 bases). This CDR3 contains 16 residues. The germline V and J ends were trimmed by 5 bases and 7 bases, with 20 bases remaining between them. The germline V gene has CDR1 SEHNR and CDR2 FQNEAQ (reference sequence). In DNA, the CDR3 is TGTGCCAGCAGCCGAGCCAGGGGGGCCTGGAACGGGGAGCTGTTTTTT. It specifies CASSRARGAWNGELFF.

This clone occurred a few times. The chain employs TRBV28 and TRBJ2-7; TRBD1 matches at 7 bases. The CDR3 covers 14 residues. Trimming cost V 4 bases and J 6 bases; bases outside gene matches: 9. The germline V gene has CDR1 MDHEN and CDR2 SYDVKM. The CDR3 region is CASSSPTGWSEQYF. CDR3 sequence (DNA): TGTGCCAGCAGTTCCCCGACAGGGTGGTCCGAGCAGTACTTC.

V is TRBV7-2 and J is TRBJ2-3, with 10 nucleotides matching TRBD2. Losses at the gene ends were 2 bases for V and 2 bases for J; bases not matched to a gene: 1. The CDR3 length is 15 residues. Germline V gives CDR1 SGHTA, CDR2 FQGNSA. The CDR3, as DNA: TGTGCCAGCAGCTTACTAGCGGGGGTCACAGATACGCAGTATTTT. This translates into CASSLLAGVTDTQYF.

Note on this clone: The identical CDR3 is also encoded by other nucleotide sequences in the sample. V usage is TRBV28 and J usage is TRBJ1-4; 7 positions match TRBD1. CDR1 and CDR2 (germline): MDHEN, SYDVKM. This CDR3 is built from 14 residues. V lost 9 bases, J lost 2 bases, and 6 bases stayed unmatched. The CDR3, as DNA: TGTGCCAGTTCTCTGACAGGGACTAATGAAAAACTGTTTTTT. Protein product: CASSLTGTNEKLFF.

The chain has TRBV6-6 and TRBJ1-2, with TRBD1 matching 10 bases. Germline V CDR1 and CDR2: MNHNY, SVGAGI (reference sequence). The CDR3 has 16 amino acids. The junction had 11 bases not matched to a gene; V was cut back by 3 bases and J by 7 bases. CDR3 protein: CASSYTGTGDEGGYTF. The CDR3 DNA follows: TGTGCCAGCAGTTATACCGGGACAGGGGACGAAGGTGGCTACACCTTC.

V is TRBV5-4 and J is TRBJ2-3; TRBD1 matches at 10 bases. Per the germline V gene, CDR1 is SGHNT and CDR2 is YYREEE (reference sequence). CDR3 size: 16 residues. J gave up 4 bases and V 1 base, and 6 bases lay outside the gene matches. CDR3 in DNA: TGTGCCAGCAGCTTGCGGGACAGGGGTAGGGCAGATACGCAGTATTTT. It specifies CASSLRDRGRADTQYF.

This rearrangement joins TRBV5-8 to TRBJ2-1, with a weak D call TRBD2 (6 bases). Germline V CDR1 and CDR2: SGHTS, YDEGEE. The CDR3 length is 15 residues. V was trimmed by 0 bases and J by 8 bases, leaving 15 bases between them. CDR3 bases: TGTGCCAGCAGCTTGGGGGTCGGCGGGATCGATGAGCAGTTCTTC. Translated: CASSLGVGGIDEQFF.

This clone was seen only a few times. The CDR3 region is CASKRTSSADTQYF. In nucleotides, the CDR3 is TGTGCCAGCAAAAGGACTAGTAGCGCAGATACGCAGTATTTT. This chain uses TRBV6-5 with TRBJ2-3; TRBD2 agrees at 7 bases. The CDR3 runs 14 residues. CDR1 is MNHEY and CDR2 is SVGAGI in the germline V gene. V was clipped by 7 bases and J by 4 bases; unmatched bases: 8.

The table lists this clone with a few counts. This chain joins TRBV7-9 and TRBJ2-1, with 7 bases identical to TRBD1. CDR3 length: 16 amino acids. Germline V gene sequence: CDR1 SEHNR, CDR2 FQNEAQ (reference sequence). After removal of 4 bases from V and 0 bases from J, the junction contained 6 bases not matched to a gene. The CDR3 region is CASSSGTASSYNEQFF. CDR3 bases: TGTGCCAGCAGCTCCGGGACAGCGAGCTCCTACAATGAGCAGTTCTTC. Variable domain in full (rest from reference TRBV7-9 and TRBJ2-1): DTGVSQNPRHKITKRGQNVTFRCDPISEHNRLYWYRQTLGQGPEFLTYFQNEAQLEKSRLLSDRFSAERPKGSFSTLEIQRTEQGDSAMYLCASSSGTASSYNEQFFGPGTRLTVL.

This CDR3 reads CASSSGPGVAEAFF. The CDR3 DNA is TGTGCCAGCAGCTCCGGCCCAGGGGTGGCTGAAGCTTTCTTT. This sequence joins TRBV7-2 and TRBJ1-1, with D possibly matching TRBD1 (6 bases). V was cut by 4 bases and J by 6 bases, with 15 bases left in between. Germline lookup yields CDR1 SGHTA and CDR2 FQGNSA. This CDR3 is 14 amino acids long. The variable domain in full, completed from reference TRBV7-2 and TRBJ1-1, reads GAGVSQSPSNKVTEKGKDVELRCDPISGHTALYWYRQSLGQGLEFLIYFQGNSAPDKSGLPSDRFSAERTGGSVSTLTIQRTQQEDSAVYLCASSSGPGVAEAFFGQGTRLTVV.

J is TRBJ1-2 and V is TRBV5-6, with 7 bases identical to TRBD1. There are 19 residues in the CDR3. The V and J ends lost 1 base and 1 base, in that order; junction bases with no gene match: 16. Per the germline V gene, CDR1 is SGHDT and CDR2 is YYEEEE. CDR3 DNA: TGTGCCAGCAGCTTGCCCGGGACAGACATATTAGTCAATAACTATGGCTACACCTTC. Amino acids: CASSLPGTDILVNNYGYTF.

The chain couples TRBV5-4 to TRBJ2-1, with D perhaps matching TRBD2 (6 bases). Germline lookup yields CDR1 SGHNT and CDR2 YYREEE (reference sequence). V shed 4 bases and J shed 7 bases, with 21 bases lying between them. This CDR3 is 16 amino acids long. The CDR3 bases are TGTGCCAGCAGCCTCGGGACTGAGGCCTTTACGAATGAGCAGTTCTTC. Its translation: CASSLGTEAFTNEQFF.

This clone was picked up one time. The CDR3 DNA sequence: TGTGCCAGCAGCGCACCCCTTGGGGTTTGGACACCACAAGAGACCCAGTACTTC. Translated, it gives CASSAPLGVWTPQETQYF. V and J are TRBV2 and TRBJ2-5; a weak D match, TRBD1 (5 bases). The CDR3 runs 18 residues. Germline V gene data show CDR1 as SNHLY and CDR2 as FYNNEI. Trimming pared 6 bases from V and 2 bases from J, leaving 25 bases between. The full variable domain, completed using reference TRBV2 and TRBJ2-5, is EPEVTQTPSHQVTQMGQEVILRCVPISNHLYFYWYRQILGQKVEFLVSFYNNEISEKSEIFDDQFSVERPDGSNFTLKIRSTKLEDSAMYFCASSAPLGVWTPQETQYFGPGTRLLVL.

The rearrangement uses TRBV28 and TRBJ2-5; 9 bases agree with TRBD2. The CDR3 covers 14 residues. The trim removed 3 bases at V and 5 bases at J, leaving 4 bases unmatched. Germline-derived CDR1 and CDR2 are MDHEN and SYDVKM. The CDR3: CASSFLAGTETQYF. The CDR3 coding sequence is TGTGCCAGCAGTTTTCTAGCGGGGACGGAGACCCAGTACTTC. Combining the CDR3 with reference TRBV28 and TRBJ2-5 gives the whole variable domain DVKVTQSSRYLVKRTGEKVFLECVQDMDHENMFWYRQDPGLGLRLIYFSYDVKMKEKGDIPEGYSVSREKKERFSLILESASTNQTSMYLCASSFLAGTETQYFGPGTRLLVL.

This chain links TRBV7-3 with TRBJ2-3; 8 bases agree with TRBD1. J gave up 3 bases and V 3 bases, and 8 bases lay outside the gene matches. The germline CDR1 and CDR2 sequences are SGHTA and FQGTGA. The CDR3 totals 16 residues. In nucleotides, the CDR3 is TGTGCCAGCAGCTTTCTGACAGGGGCGGGAACAGATACGCAGTATTTT. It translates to CASSFLTGAGTDTQYF.

The DNA for the CDR3 is TGCGCCAGCGGGGGACTAGCGGGCGGTTCCTACAATGAGCAGTTCTTC. Translation gives CASGGLAGGSYNEQFF. V is TRBV5-1 and J is TRBJ2-1; 12 nucleotides line up with TRBD2. J lost 1 base, V lost 7 bases, and 6 bases had no gene match. The CDR3 has 16 residues. In germline, CDR1 is SGHRS, CDR2 YFSETQ.

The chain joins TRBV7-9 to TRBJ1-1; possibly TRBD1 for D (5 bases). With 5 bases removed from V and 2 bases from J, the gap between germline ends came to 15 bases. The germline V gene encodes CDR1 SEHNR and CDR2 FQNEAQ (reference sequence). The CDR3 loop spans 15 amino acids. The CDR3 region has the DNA TGTGCCAGCAGCACTATCCGGGGGTATAACACTGAAGCTTTCTTT. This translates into CASSTIRGYNTEAFF.

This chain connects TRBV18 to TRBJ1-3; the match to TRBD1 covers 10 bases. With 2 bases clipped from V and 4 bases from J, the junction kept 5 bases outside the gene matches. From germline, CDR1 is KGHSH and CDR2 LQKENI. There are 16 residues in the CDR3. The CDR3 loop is CASSPTGTGEGNTIYF. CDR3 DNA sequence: TGTGCCAGCTCACCAACTGGGACAGGGGAAGGAAACACCATATATTTT. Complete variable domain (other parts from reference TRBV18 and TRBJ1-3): NAGVMQNPRHLVRRRGQEARLRCSPMKGHSHVYWYRQLPEEGLKFMVYLQKENIIDESGMPKERFSAEFPKEGPSILRIQQVVRGDSAAYFCASSPTGTGEGNTIYFGEGSWLTVV.

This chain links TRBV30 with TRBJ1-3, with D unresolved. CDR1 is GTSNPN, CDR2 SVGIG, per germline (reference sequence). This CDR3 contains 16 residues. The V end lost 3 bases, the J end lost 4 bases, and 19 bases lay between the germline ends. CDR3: CAWRKRGGRSGNTIYF. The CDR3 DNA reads TGTGCCTGGAGGAAACGGGGTGGACGGTCCGGAAACACCATATATTTT.

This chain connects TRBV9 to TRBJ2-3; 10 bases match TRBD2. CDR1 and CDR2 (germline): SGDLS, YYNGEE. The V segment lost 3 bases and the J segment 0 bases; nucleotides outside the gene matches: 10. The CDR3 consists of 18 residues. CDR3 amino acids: CASSAEREGALSTDTQYF. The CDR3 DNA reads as TGTGCCAGCAGCGCCGAGCGGGAGGGGGCCTTGAGCACAGATACGCAGTATTTT.

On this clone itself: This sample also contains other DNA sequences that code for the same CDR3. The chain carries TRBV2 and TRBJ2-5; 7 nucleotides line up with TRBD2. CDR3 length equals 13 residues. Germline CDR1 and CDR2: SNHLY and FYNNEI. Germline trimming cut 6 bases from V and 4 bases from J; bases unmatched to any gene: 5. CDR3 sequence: CASSGGGAETQYF. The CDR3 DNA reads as TGTGCCAGCAGCGGGGGAGGGGCAGAGACCCAGTACTTC.

The CDR3 DNA follows: TGTGCCAGTAGTATGCAGGGGGCAAATGAGCAGTTCTTC. Its protein product is CASSMQGANEQFF. This chain connects TRBV19 to TRBJ2-1, with 8 positions matching TRBD1. Germline trimming cut 3 bases from V and 7 bases from J; bases unmatched to any gene: 2. Germline V lookup: CDR1 LNHDA, CDR2 SQIVND (reference sequence). CDR3 length equals 13 residues. Complete variable domain (other parts from reference TRBV19 and TRBJ2-1): DGGITQSPKYLFRKEGQNVTLSCEQNLNHDAMYWYRQDPGQGLRLIYYSQIVNDFQKGDIAEGYSVSREKKESFPLTVTSAQKNPTAFYLCASSMQGANEQFFGPGTRLTVL.

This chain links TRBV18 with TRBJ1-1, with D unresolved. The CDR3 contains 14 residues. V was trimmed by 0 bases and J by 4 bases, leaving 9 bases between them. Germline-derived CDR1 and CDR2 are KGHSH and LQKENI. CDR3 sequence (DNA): TGTGCCAGCTCACCACCTAGTCGGGGCACTGAAGCTTTCTTT. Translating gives CASSPPSRGTEAFF.

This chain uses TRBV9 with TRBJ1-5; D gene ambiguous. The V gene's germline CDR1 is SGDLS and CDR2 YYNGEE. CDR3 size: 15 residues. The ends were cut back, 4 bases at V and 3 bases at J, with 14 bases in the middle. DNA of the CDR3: TGTGCCAGCAGCCCGTCCCCAGGCCCCAATCAGCCCCAGCATTTT. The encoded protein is CASSPSPGPNQPQHF.

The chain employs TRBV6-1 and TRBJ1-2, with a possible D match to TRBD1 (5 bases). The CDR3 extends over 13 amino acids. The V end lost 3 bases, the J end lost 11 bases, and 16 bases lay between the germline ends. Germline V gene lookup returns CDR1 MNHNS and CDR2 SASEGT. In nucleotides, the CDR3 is TGTGCCAGCAGTGATTGGCAGGGTGGAGGGTACACCTTC. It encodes CASSDWQGGGYTF.